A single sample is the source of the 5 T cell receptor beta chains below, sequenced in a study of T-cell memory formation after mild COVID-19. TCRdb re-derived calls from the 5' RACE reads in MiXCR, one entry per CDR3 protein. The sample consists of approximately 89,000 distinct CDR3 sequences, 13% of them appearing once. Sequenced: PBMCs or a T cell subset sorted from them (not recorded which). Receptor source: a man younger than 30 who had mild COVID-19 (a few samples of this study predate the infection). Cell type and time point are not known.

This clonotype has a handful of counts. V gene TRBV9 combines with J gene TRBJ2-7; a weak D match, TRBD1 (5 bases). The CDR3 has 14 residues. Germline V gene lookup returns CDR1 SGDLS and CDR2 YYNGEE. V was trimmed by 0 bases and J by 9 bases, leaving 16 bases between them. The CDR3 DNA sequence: TGTGCCAGCAGCGTAGGATCTGGGGCGCTTGGGCAGTACTTC. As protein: CASSVGSGALGQYF.

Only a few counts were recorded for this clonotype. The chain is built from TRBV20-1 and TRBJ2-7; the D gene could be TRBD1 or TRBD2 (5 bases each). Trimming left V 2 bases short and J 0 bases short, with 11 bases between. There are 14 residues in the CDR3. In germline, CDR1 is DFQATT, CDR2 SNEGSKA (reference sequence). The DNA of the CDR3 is TGCAGTGCTAGAACGGGACGATCCTCCTACGAGCAGTACTTC. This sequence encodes CSARTGRSSYEQYF.

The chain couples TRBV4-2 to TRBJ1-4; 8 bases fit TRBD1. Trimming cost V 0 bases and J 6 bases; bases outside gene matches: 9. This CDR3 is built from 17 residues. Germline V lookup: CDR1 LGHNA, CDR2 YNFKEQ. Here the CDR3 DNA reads TGTGCCAGCAGCCAAGATCAGGGGGCCGGGGGCGATGAAAAACTGTTTTTT. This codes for CASSQDQGAGGDEKLFF.

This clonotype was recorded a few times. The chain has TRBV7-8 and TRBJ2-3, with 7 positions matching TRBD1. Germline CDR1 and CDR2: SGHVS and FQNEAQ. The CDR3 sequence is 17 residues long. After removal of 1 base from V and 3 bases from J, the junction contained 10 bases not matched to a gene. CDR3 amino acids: CASSLVRGQLGTDTQYF. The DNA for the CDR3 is TGTGCCAGCAGCTTAGTCCGGGGACAGTTAGGAACAGATACGCAGTATTTT.

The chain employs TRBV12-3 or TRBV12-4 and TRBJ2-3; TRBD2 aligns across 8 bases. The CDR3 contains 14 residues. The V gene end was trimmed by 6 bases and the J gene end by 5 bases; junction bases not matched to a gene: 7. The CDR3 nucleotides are TGTGCCAGCAGGCTAGCGGGCCGGGAAGATACGCAGTATTTT. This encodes CASRLAGREDTQYF.